The 8 T cell receptor beta chains presented below share a single source sample, sequenced in a study of T cell responses to AZD1222 COVID-19 vaccine. Here immunoSEQ multiplex PCR was the method, and the copy in TCRdb shows in-frame clones only, minus some. The data hold under 45,000 clones, with around 90% observed a single time. Sequenced material: peripheral blood, taken on day 0 of AZD1222 vaccination. These receptors were obtained from an adult in good health.

This sequence joins TRBV7-8 and TRBJ1-4, with D perhaps TRBD1 (5 bases). The germline CDR1 and CDR2 sequences are SGHVS and FQNEAQ. Trimming removed 5 bases from V and 4 bases from J, with 11 bases in between. The length of the CDR3 is 14 residues. CDR3 in DNA: TGTGCCAGCAGCCTCAGGGAAAGTAATGAAAAACTGTTTTTT. This translates into CASSLRESNEKLFF.

The rearrangement links TRBV7-8 to TRBJ2-3; no reliable D call. With 5 bases removed from V and 3 bases from J, the gap between germline ends came to 6 bases. Looked up from germline, CDR1 is SGHVS and CDR2 is FQNEAQ. This CDR3 has 12 amino acids. CDR3 residues: CASSRSTDTQYF. CDR3 DNA sequence: TGTGCCAGCAGCCGATCAACAGATACGCAGTATTTT.

The J gene is TRBJ2-7, the V gene TRBV24-1; TRBD1 is a possible D gene (6 bases). Germline CDR1 reads KGHDR; CDR2 reads SFDVKD. This CDR3 comprises 16 residues. V lost 4 bases to trimming and J lost 1 base, with 16 bases between them. The chain's CDR3 is CATSDPTGDRSYEQYF. The DNA for the CDR3 is TGTGCCACCAGTGACCCGACAGGAGATAGGTCCTACGAGCAGTACTTC.

This clone was seen once. The chain couples TRBV2 to TRBJ2-6, with a possible D match to TRBD1 (5 bases). The CDR3 runs to 13 residues. Trimming cost V 7 bases and J 2 bases, with 6 bases left between them. Germline CDR1 is SNHLY and CDR2 is FYNNEI. The CDR3 region is CASTDTGANVLTF. In DNA form, the CDR3 reads TGTGCCAGCACGGACACTGGGGCCAACGTCCTGACTTTC.

The V gene is TRBV7-2, the J gene TRBJ2-5; D is perhaps TRBD2 (6 bases). The CDR3 spans 15 residues. V lost 1 base and J lost 4, with 13 bases in between. From germline, CDR1 is SGHTA and CDR2 FQGNSA. CDR3 DNA: TGTGCCAGCAGCTTAGTCGGGGCGGAGGGAGAGACCCAGTACTTC. It yields the protein CASSLVGAEGETQYF.

The rearrangement uses TRBV6-5 and TRBJ2-2, with TRBD1 identical over 9 bases. Unmatched junction bases numbered 9, after V lost 5 bases and J lost 8 bases. Germline CDR1 and CDR2: MNHEY and SVGAGI. The CDR3 extends over 15 amino acids. The DNA of the CDR3 is TGTGCCAGCAGTCGCGGGACAGGGCCCATGGGGGAGCTGTTTTTT. Encoded protein: CASSRGTGPMGELFF.

The chain recombines TRBV24-1 with TRBJ2-3; perhaps TRBD1 as D (6 bases). V was cut by 2 bases and J by 0 bases, with 11 bases left in between. Germline V gene data show CDR1 as KGHDR and CDR2 as SFDVKD. The CDR3 totals 16 residues. CDR3 region: CATSDWTAGSTDTQYF. The CDR3 region has the DNA TGTGCCACCAGTGATTGGACAGCTGGCAGCACAGATACGCAGTATTTT.

This sequence joins TRBV5-8 and TRBJ2-7; TRBD1 is a possible D gene (6 bases). This CDR3 has 15 amino acids. Germline assignment: CDR1 SGHTS and CDR2 YDEGEE. V lost 0 bases and J lost 0, with 10 bases in between. CDR3 sequence: CASSLAGQSSYEQYF. The CDR3, as DNA: TGTGCCAGCAGCTTGGCTGGACAGAGCTCCTACGAGCAGTACTTC.